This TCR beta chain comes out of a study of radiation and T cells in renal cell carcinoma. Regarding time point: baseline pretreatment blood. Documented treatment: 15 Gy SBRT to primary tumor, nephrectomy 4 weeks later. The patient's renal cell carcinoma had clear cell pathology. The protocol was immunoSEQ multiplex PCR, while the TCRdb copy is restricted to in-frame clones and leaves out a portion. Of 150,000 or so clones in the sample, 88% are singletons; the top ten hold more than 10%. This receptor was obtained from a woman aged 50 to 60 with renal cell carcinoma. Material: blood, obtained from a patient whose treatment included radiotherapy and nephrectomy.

The CDR3 reads CASSLGGSGNQPQHF. The DNA for the CDR3 is TGTGCCAGCAGCTTAGGGGGATCGGGCAATCAGCCCCAGCATTTT. The chain combines TRBV7-8 with TRBJ1-5, with unresolved D. The CDR3 sequence is 15 residues long. Trimming removed 1 base at V and 2 bases at J, with 9 bases between. CDR1 is SGHVS and CDR2 is FQNEAQ in the germline V gene.